These 3 T cell receptor beta chains were all obtained from the same sample, sequenced in a study of T-cell memory formation after mild COVID-19. TCRdb reprocessed the 5' RACE reads with MiXCR, giving one entry per CDR3 protein. Here the sample spans about 360,000 distinct CDR3 sequences, under 15% being singletons. The sequenced sample consisted of PBMCs or a T cell subset sorted from them (not recorded which). The receptors shown here come from a man younger than 35 who had mild COVID-19 (a few samples of this study predate the infection). Cell type and time point are not known.

The rearrangement joins TRBV14 to TRBJ2-2; no firm D call. CDR1 is SGHDN and CDR2 is FVKESK in the germline V gene. The V end lost 0 bases, the J end lost 6 bases, and 8 bases lay between the germline ends. CDR3 length equals 14 residues. The CDR3 loop reads CASSQDLVAGELFF. The CDR3 DNA reads TGTGCCAGCAGCCAAGATCTAGTGGCCGGGGAGCTGTTTTTT. Full variable domain (missing parts from reference TRBV14 and TRBJ2-2): EAGVTQFPSHSVIEKGQTVTLRCDPISGHDNLYWYRRVMGKEIKFLLHFVKESKQDESGMPNNRFLAERTGGTYSTLKVQPAELEDSGVYFCASSQDLVAGELFFGEGSRLTVL.

The chain is built from TRBV6-2 or TRBV6-3 and TRBJ2-7; a possible D gene is TRBD1 (6 bases). In germline, CDR1 is MNHEY, CDR2 SVGEGT. This CDR3 comprises 13 residues. Between the trimmed V and J ends, which lost 5 bases and 2 bases, there was a span of 10 bases. The DNA of the CDR3 is TGTGCCAGCAGTCCTACAGGGCCCTACGAGCAGTACTTC. Its protein product is CASSPTGPYEQYF.

This clonotype was observed a handful of times. The chain has TRBV5-6 and TRBJ2-5, with D possibly TRBD2 on 6 matching bases. The CDR3 consists of 16 residues. Germline CDR1 reads SGHDT; CDR2 reads YYEEEE. The ends were cut back, 7 bases at V and 4 bases at J, with 23 bases in the middle. CDR3 loop: CASDLWRLDGRETQYF. DNA for the CDR3: TGTGCCAGCGACCTCTGGAGACTAGACGGACGAGAGACCCAGTACTTC.